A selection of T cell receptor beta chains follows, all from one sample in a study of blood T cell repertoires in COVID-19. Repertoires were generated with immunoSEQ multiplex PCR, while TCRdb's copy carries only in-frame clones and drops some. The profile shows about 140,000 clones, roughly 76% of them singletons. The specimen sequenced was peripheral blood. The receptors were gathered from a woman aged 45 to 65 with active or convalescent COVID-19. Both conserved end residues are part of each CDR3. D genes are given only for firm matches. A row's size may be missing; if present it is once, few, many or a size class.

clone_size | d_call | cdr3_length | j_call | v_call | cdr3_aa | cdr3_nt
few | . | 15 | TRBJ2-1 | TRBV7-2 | CASNDFLNSGNEQFF | TGTGCCAGCAACGACTTCCTTAATTCGGGGAATGAGCAGTTCTTC
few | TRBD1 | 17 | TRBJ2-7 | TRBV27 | CASSLSPGRGSSYEQYF | TGTGCCAGCAGTTTATCCCCGGGCAGGGGGAGCTCCTACGAGCAGTACTTC
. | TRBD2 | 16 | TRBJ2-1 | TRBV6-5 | CASSYRGSGFHNEQFF | TGTGCCAGCAGTTACCGTGGTAGCGGGTTCCACAATGAGCAGTTCTTC
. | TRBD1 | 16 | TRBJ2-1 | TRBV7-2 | CASSLDFLGTVNEQFF | TGTGCCAGCAGCTTAGATTTCCTCGGGACAGTCAATGAGCAGTTCTTC
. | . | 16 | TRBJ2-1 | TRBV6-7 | CASSYPQGTSLHEQFF | TGTGCCAGCAGTTACCCCCAAGGTACTAGTCTCCATGAGCAGTTCTTC
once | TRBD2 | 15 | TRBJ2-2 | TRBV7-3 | CASSFASGGTGELFF | TGTGCCAGCAGCTTTGCTAGCGGGGGAACCGGGGAGCTGTTTTTT
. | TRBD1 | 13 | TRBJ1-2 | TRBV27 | CASSGQGPQGYTF | TGTGCCAGCAGCGGACAGGGCCCGCAGGGCTACACCTTC
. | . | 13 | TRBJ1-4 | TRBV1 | CTSKWRINEKLFF | TGCACCAGCAAATGGAGGATTAATGAAAAACTGTTTTTT
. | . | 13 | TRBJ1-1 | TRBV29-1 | CSAVTGWGTEAFF | TGCAGCGCCGTGACAGGATGGGGCACTGAAGCTTTCTTT
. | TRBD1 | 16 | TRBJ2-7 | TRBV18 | CASSPPRDRGRYEQYF | TGTGCCAGCTCACCTCCCCGGGACAGGGGCCGCTACGAGCAGTACTTC
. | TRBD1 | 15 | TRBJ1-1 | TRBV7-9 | CASSARDSQNTEAFF | TGTGCCAGCAGCGCTAGGGACAGTCAAAACACTGAAGCTTTCTTT
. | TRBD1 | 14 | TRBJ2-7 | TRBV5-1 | CASSPGQGPLEQYF | TGCGCCAGCAGCCCTGGACAGGGTCCTCTCGAGCAGTACTTC
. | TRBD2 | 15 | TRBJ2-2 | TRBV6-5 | CASSLLAGRTGELFF | TGTGCCAGCAGCTTACTAGCGGGAAGGACCGGGGAGCTGTTTTTT
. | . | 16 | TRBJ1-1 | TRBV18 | CASSPTAGLVYSEAFF | TGTGCCAGCTCACCCACGGCAGGGCTAGTGTATTCTGAAGCTTTCTTT
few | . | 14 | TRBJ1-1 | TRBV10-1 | CASSLTGMNTEAFF | TGCGCCAGCAGCCTGACAGGCATGAACACTGAAGCTTTCTTT
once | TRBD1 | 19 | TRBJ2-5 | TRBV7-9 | CASSPRAPGQGYLQETQYF | TGTGCCAGCAGCCCTAGGGCCCCGGGACAGGGGTATCTCCAAGAGACCCAGTACTTC
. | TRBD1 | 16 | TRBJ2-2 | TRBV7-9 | CASSLYRDRSGGELFF | TGTGCCAGCAGCTTATACCGGGACAGGAGCGGCGGGGAGCTGTTTTTT
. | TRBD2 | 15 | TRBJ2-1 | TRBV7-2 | CASSPRLAGGNEQFF | TGTGCCAGCAGCCCCAGACTAGCGGGAGGAAATGAGCAGTTCTTC
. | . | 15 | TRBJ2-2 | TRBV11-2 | CASSLASYLAGELFF | TGTGCCAGCAGCTTAGCTAGCTATTTGGCCGGGGAGCTGTTTTTT
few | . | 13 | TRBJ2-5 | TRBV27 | CASSRTDQETQYF | TGTGCCAGCAGCCGGACAGACCAAGAGACCCAGTACTTC
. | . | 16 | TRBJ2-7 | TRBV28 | CASSHGRGDGFGEQYF | TGTGCCAGCAGCCACGGCCGGGGAGATGGTTTCGGCGAGCAGTACTTC
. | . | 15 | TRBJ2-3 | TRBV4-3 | CASSQDRGSTDTQYF | TGCGCCAGCAGCCAAGATCGGGGTAGCACAGATACGCAGTATTTT
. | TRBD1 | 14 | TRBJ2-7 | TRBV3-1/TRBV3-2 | CASSQDRFSYEQYF | TGTGCCAGCAGCCAGGACAGGTTCTCCTACGAGCAGTACTTC
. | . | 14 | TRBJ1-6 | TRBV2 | CASVGQGIDSPLHF | TGTGCCAGCGTGGGGCAGGGGATCGATTCACCCCTCCACTTT
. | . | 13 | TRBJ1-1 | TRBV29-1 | CSVVTAMNTEAFF | TGCAGCGTGGTGACAGCCATGAACACTGAAGCTTTCTTT
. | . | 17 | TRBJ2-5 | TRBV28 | CASDSRRLGDGQETQYF | TGTGCCAGCGACAGCCGGCGACTAGGAGACGGGCAAGAGACCCAGTACTTC
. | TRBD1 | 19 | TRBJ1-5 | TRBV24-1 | CATSPARGQADRSNQPQHF | TGTGCCACCAGTCCAGCTCGAGGACAGGCGGATCGGAGCAATCAGCCCCAGCATTTT
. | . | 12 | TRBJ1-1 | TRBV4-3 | CASSLRRGEAFF | TGCGCCAGCAGCCTCCGACGAGGCGAAGCTTTCTTT
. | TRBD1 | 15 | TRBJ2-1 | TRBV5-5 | CASSYTQGVPLEQFF | TGTGCCAGCAGCTACACACAGGGGGTCCCTTTGGAGCAGTTCTTC
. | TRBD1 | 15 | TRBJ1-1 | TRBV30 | CAWSHRQGVSTEAFF | TGTGCCTGGAGCCACCGACAGGGGGTGAGCACTGAAGCTTTCTTT
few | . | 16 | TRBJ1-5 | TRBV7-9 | CASSLGGSLSNQPQHF | TGTGCCAGCAGCCTAGGCGGATCCCTTAGCAATCAGCCCCAGCATTTT
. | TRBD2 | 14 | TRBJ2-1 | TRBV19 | CASSQGLAGDEQFF | TGTGCCAGCTCGCAGGGACTAGCGGGGGATGAGCAGTTCTTC
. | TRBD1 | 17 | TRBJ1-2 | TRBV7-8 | CASSLGGQGASGDGYTF | TGTGCCAGCAGCTTAGGGGGACAGGGGGCCTCCGGGGATGGCTACACCTTC
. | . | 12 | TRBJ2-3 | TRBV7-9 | CASSLLGDTQYF | TGTGCCAGCAGCCTACTAGGAGATACGCAGTATTTT
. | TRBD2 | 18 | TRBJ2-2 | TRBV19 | CASSLGLAGGRDTGELFF | TGTGCCAGTAGTCTCGGACTAGCGGGAGGGCGGGACACCGGGGAGCTGTTTTTT
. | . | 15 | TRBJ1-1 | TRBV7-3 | CASSLIWGDNTEAFF | TGTGCCAGCAGCTTAATATGGGGAGATAACACTGAAGCTTTCTTT
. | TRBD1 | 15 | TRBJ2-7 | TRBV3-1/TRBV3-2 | CASSQPGTGRYEQYF | TGTGCCAGCAGCCAACCAGGGACAGGGCGATACGAGCAGTACTTC
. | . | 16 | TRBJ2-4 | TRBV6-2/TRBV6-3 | CASSPLRGGGANIQYF | TGTGCCAGCAGTCCATTGCGCGGCGGAGGGGCAAACATTCAGTACTTC
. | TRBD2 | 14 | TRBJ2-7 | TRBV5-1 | CASSLRGGSPEQYF | TGCGCCAGCAGCTTGCGGGGGGGATCCCCCGAGCAGTACTTC
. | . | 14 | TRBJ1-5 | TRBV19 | CASSMGGARQPQHF | TGTGCCAGTAGTATGGGGGGGGCACGGCAGCCCCAGCATTTT
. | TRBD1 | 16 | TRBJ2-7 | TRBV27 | CASSPATSGGVGEQYF | TGTGCCAGCAGCCCCGCGACCTCAGGGGGAGTTGGCGAGCAGTACTTC
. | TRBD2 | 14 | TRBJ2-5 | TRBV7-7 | CASSPTSGGETQYF | TGTGCTAGCAGCCCGACTAGCGGGGGAGAGACCCAGTACTTC
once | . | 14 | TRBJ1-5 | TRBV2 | CASGRQALNQPQHF | TGTGCCAGCGGGAGACAGGCTTTAAATCAGCCCCAGCATTTT
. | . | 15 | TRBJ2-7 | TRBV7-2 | CASSSSSFITYEQYF | TGTGCCAGCAGCTCCTCCAGTTTCATTACCTACGAGCAGTACTTC
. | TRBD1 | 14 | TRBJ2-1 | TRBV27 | CASSLDRGGNEQFF | TGTGCCAGCAGTTTGGACAGGGGAGGGAATGAGCAGTTCTTC
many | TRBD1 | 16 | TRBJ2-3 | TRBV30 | CACLSGTGSSTDTQYF | TGTGCCTGTCTCTCCGGGACAGGGAGTAGCACAGATACGCAGTATTTT
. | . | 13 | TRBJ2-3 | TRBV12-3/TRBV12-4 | CASSFGVSDTQYF | TGTGCCAGCAGTTTCGGGGTCTCAGATACGCAGTATTTT
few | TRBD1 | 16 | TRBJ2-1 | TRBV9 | CASSVVGDRGSDEQFF | TGTGCCAGCAGCGTAGTAGGGGACAGAGGATCCGATGAGCAGTTCTTC
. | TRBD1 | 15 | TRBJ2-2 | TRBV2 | CASSVDRGNTGELFF | TGTGCCAGCAGCGTAGACAGGGGAAACACCGGGGAGCTGTTTTTT
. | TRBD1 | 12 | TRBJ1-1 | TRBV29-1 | CSADRGNTEAFF | TGCAGCGCCGACAGGGGGAACACTGAAGCTTTCTTT
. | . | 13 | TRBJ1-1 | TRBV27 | CASSQTGLTEAFF | TGTGCCAGCAGTCAAACAGGGCTCACTGAAGCTTTCTTT
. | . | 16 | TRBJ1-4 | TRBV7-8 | CASSRTRHLRDEKLFF | TGTGCCAGCAGCCGAACAAGACACCTGAGGGATGAAAAACTGTTTTTT
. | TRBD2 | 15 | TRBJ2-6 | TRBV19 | CASSAGGSGANVLTF | TGTGCCAGTAGTGCGGGGGGTTCTGGGGCCAACGTCCTGACTTTC
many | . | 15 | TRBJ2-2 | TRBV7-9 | CASSWHRVNTGELFF | TGTGCCAGCAGCTGGCACAGGGTCAACACCGGGGAGCTGTTTTTT